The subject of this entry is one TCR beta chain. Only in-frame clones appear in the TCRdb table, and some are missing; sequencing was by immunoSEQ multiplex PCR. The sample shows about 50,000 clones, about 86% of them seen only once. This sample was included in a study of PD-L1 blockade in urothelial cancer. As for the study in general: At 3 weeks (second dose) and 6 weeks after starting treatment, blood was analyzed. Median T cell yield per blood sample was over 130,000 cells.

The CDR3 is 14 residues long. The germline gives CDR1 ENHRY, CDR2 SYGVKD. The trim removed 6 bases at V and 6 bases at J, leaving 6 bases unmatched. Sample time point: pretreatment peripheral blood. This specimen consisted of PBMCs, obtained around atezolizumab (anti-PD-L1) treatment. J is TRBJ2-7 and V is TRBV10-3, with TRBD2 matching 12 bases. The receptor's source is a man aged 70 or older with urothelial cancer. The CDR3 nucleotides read TGTGCCATCAGCAGACTAGCGGGAGAAAGCGAGCAGTACTTC. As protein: CAISRLAGESEQYF.